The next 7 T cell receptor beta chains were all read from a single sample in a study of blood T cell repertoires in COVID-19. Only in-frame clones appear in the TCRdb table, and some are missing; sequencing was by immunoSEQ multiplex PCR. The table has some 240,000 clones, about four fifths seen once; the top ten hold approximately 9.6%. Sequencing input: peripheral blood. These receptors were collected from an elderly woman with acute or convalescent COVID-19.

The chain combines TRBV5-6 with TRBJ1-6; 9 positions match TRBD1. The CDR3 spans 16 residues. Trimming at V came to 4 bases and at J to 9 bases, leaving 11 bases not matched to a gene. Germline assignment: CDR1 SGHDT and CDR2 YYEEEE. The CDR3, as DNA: TGTGCCAGCAGCACTCCCTTGGGGACAGGGCTTTCACCCCTCCACTTT. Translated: CASSTPLGTGLSPLHF.

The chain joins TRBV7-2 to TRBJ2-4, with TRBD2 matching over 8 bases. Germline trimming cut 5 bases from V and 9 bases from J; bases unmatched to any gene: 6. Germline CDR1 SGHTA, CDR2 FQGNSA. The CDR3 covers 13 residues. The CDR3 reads CASSPPGGVIQYF. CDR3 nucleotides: TGTGCCAGCAGCCCCCCGGGGGGGGTCATTCAGTACTTC.

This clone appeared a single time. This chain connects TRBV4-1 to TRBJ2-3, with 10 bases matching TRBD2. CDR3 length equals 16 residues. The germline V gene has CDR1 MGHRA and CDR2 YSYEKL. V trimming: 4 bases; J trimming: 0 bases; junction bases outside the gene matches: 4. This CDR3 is CASSRKTSGSTDTQYF. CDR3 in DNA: TGCGCCAGCAGCCGAAAGACTAGCGGGAGCACAGATACGCAGTATTTT.

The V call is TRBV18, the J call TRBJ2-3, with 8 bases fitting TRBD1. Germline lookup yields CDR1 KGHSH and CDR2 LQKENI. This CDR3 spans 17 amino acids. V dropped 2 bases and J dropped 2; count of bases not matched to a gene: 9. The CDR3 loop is CASSPTGTGSLTDTQYF. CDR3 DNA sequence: TGTGCCAGCTCACCAACCGGGACAGGAAGTCTCACAGATACGCAGTATTTT.

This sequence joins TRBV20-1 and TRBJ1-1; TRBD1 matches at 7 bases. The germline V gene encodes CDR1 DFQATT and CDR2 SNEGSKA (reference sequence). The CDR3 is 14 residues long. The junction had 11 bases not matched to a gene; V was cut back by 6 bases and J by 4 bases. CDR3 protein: CSASTNRGGTEAFF. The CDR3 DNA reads TGCAGTGCCAGTACGAACAGGGGCGGCACTGAAGCTTTCTTT.

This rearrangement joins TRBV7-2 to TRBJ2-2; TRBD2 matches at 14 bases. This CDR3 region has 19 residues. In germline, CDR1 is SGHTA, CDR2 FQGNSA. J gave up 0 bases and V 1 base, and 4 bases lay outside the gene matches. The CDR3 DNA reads TGTGCCAGCAGCTTAGGACTAGCGGGGGGGATATCGAACACCGGGGAGCTGTTTTTT. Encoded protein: CASSLGLAGGISNTGELFF.

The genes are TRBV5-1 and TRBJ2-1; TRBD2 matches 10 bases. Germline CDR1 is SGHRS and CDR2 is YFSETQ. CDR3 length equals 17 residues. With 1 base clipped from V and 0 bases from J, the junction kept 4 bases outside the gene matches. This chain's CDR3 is CASSLLAGAFSYNEQFF. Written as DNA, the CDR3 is TGCGCCAGCAGCTTGCTAGCGGGGGCCTTCTCCTACAATGAGCAGTTCTTC.